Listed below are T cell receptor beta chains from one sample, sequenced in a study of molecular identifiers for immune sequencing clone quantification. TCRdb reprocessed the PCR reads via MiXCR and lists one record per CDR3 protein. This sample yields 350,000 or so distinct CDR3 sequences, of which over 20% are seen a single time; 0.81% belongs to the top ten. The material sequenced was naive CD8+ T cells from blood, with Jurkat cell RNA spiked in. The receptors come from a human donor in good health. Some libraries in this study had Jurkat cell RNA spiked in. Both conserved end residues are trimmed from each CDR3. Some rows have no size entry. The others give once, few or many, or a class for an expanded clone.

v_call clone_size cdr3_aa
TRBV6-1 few ASSIYRGRTDTQY
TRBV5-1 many ASSLQETSGPAPNTGELF
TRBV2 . ASSELVYSNQPQH
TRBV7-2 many ASSPRTAYNSPLH
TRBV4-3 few ASSQENPVYRASSGANVLT
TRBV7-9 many ASSLGEQPQH
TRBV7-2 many ASSFLPHEQY
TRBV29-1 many SALGRGVGEQY
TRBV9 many ASSVAGATNSPLH
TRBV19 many ASSPDGHGGDTQY
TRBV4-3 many ASSQDRIALDTQY
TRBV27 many ASSPGTTSYNEQF
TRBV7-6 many ASSPEGSGAYEQY
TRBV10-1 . ASSDWTEGPYNEQF
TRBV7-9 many ASSLVGFRTGMNTEAF
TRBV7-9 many ASSSTITWQGSYNEQF
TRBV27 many ASSLLSRGQSTIY
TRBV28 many ASTRSSGTWTDTQY
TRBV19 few ASRDHRDRGFMNTEAF
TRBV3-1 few ASSQVGWGAEAF
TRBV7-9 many ASSLAPGYT
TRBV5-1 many ASSFGVNYEQY
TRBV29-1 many SVEDQEGPGQY
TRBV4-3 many ASSQEARRSYNEQF
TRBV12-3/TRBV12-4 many ASSLRDRIGSNEKLF
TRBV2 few ASTILGREDQNEQY
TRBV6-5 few ASSYSLQGNTDAF
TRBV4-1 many ASSQAETGVFNSPLH
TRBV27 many ASSSSGPSSYNSPLH
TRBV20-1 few SASWTGSPGNTIY
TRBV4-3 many ASSPGLAGAYEQY
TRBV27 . ASSPLLGHENTDTQY
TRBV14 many ASSQELNYANEQF
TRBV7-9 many ASSSSGLTTNINTQY
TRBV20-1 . SARSLAVSYEQY
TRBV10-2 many ASSGDPKGLADNEQF
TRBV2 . ASSEGKTRSYEQY
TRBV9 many ASSVISPPDTQY
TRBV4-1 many ASSQGQGYRSYGYT
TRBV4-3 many ASSQDVDRVEQY
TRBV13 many ASTSEGAGGDEQY
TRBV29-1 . SVEGTSSCEQY
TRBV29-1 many SAGDRGTYEQY
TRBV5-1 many ASSSGQIQETQY
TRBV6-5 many ASSYSAAQETQY
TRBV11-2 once ASSLEDALEGHEQF
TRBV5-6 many ASSLGRTSSYNEQF
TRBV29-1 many SVDVPEAF
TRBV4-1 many ASSHRTGQTYEQY
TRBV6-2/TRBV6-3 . ASSYLGGFTGELF
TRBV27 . ASSPGLNSPLH